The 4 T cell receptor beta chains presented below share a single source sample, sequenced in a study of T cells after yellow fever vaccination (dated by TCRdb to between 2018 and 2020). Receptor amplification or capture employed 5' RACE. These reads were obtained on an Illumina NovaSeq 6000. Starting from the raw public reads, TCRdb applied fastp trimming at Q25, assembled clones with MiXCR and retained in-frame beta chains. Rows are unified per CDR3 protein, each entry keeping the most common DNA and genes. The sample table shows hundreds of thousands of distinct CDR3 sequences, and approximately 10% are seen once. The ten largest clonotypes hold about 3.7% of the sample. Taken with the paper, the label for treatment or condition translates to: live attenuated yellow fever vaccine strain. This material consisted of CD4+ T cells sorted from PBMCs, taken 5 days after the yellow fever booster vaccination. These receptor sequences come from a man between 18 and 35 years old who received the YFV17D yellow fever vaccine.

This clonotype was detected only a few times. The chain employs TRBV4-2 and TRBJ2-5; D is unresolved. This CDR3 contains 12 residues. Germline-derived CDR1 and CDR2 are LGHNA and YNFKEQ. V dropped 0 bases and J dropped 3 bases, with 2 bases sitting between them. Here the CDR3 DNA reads TGTGCCAGCAGCCAAGACGAAGAGACCCAGTACTTC. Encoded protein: CASSQDEETQYF.

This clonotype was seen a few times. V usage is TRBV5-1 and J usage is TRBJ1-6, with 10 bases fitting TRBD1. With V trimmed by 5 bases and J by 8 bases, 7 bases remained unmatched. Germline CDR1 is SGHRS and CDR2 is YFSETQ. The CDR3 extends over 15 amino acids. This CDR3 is CASRAGTGVDSPLHF. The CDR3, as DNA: TGCGCCAGCAGAGCAGGGACAGGGGTGGATTCACCCCTCCACTTT.

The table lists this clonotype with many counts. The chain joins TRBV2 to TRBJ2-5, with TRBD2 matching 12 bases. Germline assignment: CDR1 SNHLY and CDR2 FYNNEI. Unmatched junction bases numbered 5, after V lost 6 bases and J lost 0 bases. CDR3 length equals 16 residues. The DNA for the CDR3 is TGTGCCAGCAGGGACGGACTAGCGGGGAACCAAGAGACCCAGTACTTC. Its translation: CASRDGLAGNQETQYF.

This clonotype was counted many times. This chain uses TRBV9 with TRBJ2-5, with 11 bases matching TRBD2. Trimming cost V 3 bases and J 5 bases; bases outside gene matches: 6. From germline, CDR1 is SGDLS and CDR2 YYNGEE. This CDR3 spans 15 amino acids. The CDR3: CASSATSGVVETQYF. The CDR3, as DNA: TGTGCCAGCAGCGCGACTAGCGGGGTGGTGGAGACCCAGTACTTC.